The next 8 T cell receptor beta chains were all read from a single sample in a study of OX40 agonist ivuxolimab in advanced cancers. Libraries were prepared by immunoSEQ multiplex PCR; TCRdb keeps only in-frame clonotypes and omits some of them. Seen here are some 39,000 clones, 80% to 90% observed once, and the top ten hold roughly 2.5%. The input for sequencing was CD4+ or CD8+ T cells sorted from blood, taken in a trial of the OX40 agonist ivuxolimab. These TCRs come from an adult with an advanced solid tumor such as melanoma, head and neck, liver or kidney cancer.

CDR3 sequence: CASSESRRGEQYV. DNA for the CDR3: TGCGCCAGCAGTGAGTCGCGGAGGGGCGAGCAGTACGTC. This chain links TRBV10-1 with TRBJ2-7; D perhaps matches TRBD2 (6 bases). The germline V gene encodes CDR1 WNHNN and CDR2 SYGVQD (reference sequence). The CDR3 is made up of 13 amino acids. V shed 0 bases and J shed 6 bases, with 9 bases lying between them.

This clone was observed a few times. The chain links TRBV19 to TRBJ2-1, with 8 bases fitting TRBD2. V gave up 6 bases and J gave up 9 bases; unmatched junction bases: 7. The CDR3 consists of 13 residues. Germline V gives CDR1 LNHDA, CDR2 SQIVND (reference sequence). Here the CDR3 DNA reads TGTGCCAGTAGCGGGACTAGATTCGGTGAGCAGTTCTTC. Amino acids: CASSGTRFGEQFF.

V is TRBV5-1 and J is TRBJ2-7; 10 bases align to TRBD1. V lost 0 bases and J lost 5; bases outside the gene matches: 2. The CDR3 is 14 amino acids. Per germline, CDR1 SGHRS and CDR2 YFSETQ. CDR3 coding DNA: TGCGCCAGCAGCTTGGGACAGGGGGCGGACGAGCAGTACTTC. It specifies CASSLGQGADEQYF.

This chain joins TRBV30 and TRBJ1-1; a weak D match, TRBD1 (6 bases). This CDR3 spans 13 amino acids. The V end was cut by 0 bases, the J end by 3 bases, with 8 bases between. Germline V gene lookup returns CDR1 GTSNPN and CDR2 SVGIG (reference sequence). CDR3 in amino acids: CAWSVRGDTEAFF. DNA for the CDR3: TGTGCCTGGAGTGTAAGGGGGGACACTGAAGCTTTCTTT.

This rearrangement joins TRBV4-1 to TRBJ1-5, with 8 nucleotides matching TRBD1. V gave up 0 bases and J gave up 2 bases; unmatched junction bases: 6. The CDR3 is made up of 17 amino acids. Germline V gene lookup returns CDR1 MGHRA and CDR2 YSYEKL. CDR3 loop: CASSQDPGQAGNQPQHF. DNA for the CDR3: TGCGCCAGCAGCCAAGATCCGGGACAGGCAGGCAATCAGCCCCAGCATTTT.

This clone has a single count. The CDR3 DNA follows: TGTGCCAGCAGCGAGGGGTATAACACTGAAGCTTTCTTT. This codes for CASSEGYNTEAFF. V and J are TRBV9 and TRBJ1-1; possibly TRBD1 for D (5 bases). This CDR3 comprises 13 residues. Germline assignment: CDR1 SGDLS and CDR2 YYNGEE. The germline V and J ends were trimmed by 3 bases and 2 bases, with 8 bases remaining between them.

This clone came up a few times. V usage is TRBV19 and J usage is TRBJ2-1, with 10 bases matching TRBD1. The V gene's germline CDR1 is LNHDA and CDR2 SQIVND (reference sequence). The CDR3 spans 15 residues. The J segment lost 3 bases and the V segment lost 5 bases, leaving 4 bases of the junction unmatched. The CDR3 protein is CASSPGQGVYNEQFF. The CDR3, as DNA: TGTGCCAGTAGTCCCGGACAGGGGGTCTACAATGAGCAGTTCTTC.

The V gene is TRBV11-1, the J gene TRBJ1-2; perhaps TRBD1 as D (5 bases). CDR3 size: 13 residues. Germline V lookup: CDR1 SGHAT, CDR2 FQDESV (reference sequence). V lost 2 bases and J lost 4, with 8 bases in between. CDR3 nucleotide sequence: TGTGCCAGCAGCTTACAGGGAGTCTATGGCTACACCTTC. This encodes CASSLQGVYGYTF.